This TCR beta chain is drawn from a study of blood T cell repertoires in COVID-19. Germline lookup yields CDR1 LGHNT and CDR2 FRNRAP. The CDR3 spans 14 residues. Trimming at V came to 5 bases and at J to 4 bases, leaving 3 bases not matched to a gene. Clinical histories supplied by participants themselves formed the basis of cohort assignment. Data came from immunoSEQ multiplex PCR; TCRdb stores just in-frame clones and leaves some out. The sample holds about 160,000 clones, 75% to 85% seen once. Sample: PBMCs or T cells enriched from blood (not recorded which). V usage is TRBV12-5 and J usage is TRBJ2-2; 8 bases agree with TRBD2. The TCR sequence derives from a man between 40 and 49 years old who had recovered from COVID-19. The CDR3: CASGELAVTGELFF. The CDR3 DNA reads as TGTGCTAGTGGTGAACTAGCGGTCACCGGGGAGCTGTTTTTT.